Below, 26 T cell receptor beta chains from the same sample are listed, as sequenced in a study of human T cells and chemical hapten exposure. Noted time point: patch test 1, 2 weeks after DPC sensitization. As for treatment: therapeutic diphenylcyclopropenone sensitization with weekly scalp DPC. A single record per CDR3 protein comes from TCRdb applying MiXCR to the RACE reads. Here the sample spans 340,000 or so distinct CDR3 sequences, roughly 6.9% being singletons. The sample here was whole blood, taken in connection with sensitization to the hapten diphenylcyclopropenone (DPC). These receptors were collected from a woman younger than 30 with alopecia areata. Some clones in this sample may be carry-over from other donors' samples.

This clonotype has more than one count but fewer than ten. J is TRBJ1-2 and V is TRBV5-1, with 8 bases matching TRBD1. The CDR3 is 16 amino acids. J lost 1 base, V lost 4 bases, and 9 bases had no gene match. Germline V CDR1 and CDR2: SGHRS, YFSETQ. CDR3 region: CASSTGTGDNNYGYTF. CDR3 bases: TGCGCCAGCAGCACCGGGACAGGAGATAATAACTATGGCTACACCTTC.

This rearrangement joins TRBV6-6 to TRBJ2-7; 11 bases align to TRBD2. Germline loops: CDR1 MNHNY, CDR2 SVGAGI (reference sequence). V was clipped by 4 bases and J by 4 bases; unmatched bases: 9. The CDR3 totals 16 residues. In DNA form, the CDR3 reads TGTGCCAGCAGTTTTCCTATGTTAGCGGGGGGGTACGAGCAGTACTTC. It codes for CASSFPMLAGGYEQYF.

The CDR3 spells CASSSRQATYEQYF. DNA for the CDR3: TGTGCCAGCAGCTCCCGACAGGCCACCTACGAGCAGTACTTC. The chain recombines TRBV7-2 with TRBJ2-7; perhaps TRBD1 as D (6 bases). Germline values: CDR1 SGHTA, CDR2 FQGNSA. Trimming shortened V by 4 bases and J by 2 bases, and 12 bases separated the two germline ends. This CDR3 has 14 amino acids.

Only a few counts were recorded for this clonotype. This chain uses TRBV6-1 with TRBJ2-3; TRBD2 matches 10 bases. CDR1 and CDR2 from the germline V gene are MNHNS and SASEGT. The V segment lost 0 bases and the J segment 0 bases; nucleotides outside the gene matches: 3. The CDR3 contains 17 residues. The CDR3 nucleotides read TGTGCCAGCAGTGAAGCTAGCGGGGGGACTAGCACAGATACGCAGTATTTT. Its translation is CASSEASGGTSTDTQYF.

The V gene is TRBV7-2, the J gene TRBJ1-2, with 8 bases identical to TRBD1. The V segment lost 1 base and the J segment 4 bases; nucleotides outside the gene matches: 2. CDR1 SGHTA and CDR2 FQGNSA come from the germline V gene. The CDR3 covers 14 residues. CDR3 sequence (DNA): TGTGCCAGCAGCTTAGGGGACAGGATCTATGGCTACACCTTC. This sequence encodes CASSLGDRIYGYTF.

This clonotype was seen only a few times. V usage is TRBV3-1 and J usage is TRBJ1-1; D remains ambiguous. Trimming left V 2 bases short and J 1 base short, with 11 bases between. The CDR3 loop spans 15 amino acids. CDR1 and CDR2 (germline): LGHDT, YNNKEL (reference sequence). CDR3 sequence reads: CASSQLGAGNTEAFF. CDR3 nucleotide sequence: TGTGCCAGCAGCCAACTGGGTGCGGGGAACACTGAAGCTTTCTTT.

There are many counts of this clonotype. The genes are TRBV5-1 and TRBJ2-3, with TRBD2 matching over 9 bases. Germline V gene data show CDR1 as SGHRS and CDR2 as YFSETQ. With 7 bases clipped from V and 1 base from J, the junction kept 10 bases outside the gene matches. The CDR3 is made up of 16 amino acids. The CDR3 coding sequence is TGCGCCAGCCGGCGTGGGGCGGGGGGGCGCACAGATACGCAGTATTTT. Its protein is CASRRGAGGRTDTQYF.

The chain uses TRBV7-9 and TRBJ1-2; D is perhaps TRBD1 (5 bases). V was shortened by 8 bases and J by 2 bases, with 9 bases between the two germline ends. Germline V lookup: CDR1 SEHNR, CDR2 FQNEAQ (reference sequence). The length of the CDR3 is 12 residues. The CDR3 bases are TGTGCCAGCCAAACAGGCAACTATGGCTACACCTTC. Protein product: CASQTGNYGYTF. Filled out from reference TRBV7-9 and TRBJ1-2, the complete variable domain reads DTGVSQNPRHKITKRGQNVTFRCDPISEHNRLYWYRQTLGQGPEFLTYFQNEAQLEKSRLLSDRFSAERPKGSFSTLEIQRTEQGDSAMYLCASQTGNYGYTFGSGTRLTVV.

This clonotype was counted a few times. The chain is built from TRBV20-1 and TRBJ1-5, with D possibly matching TRBD1 (5 bases). With 1 base removed from V and 6 bases from J, the gap between germline ends came to 16 bases. The CDR3 sequence is 15 residues long. The V gene's germline CDR1 is DFQATT and CDR2 SNEGSKA (reference sequence). CDR3 nucleotide sequence: TGCAGTGCTAGAGGTTCTCTTTACGGGGGTCAGCCCCAGCATTTT. Translation gives CSARGSLYGGQPQHF.

This clonotype was seen ten or more times. V is TRBV2 and J is TRBJ1-6; 9 bases fit TRBD1. The CDR3 length is 17 residues. The V gene's germline CDR1 is SNHLY and CDR2 FYNNEI. J was trimmed by 1 base and V by 5 bases; bases with no gene match: 6. The DNA for the CDR3 is TGTGCCAGCAGTTGGGGACAGGGAGGATCCTATAATTCACCCCTCCACTTT. This translates into CASSWGQGGSYNSPLHF.

Only a few counts were recorded for this clonotype. The rearrangement uses TRBV19 and TRBJ1-5, with a possible D match to TRBD1 (6 bases). V lost 4 bases and J 9 bases, leaving 13 bases between the germline ends. This CDR3 has 13 amino acids. From germline, CDR1 is LNHDA and CDR2 SQIVND (reference sequence). The CDR3 spells CASSTGVGLPQHF. The CDR3 DNA sequence: TGTGCCAGTAGTACAGGGGTCGGACTGCCCCAGCATTTT.

This clonotype was seen ten or more times. The chain couples TRBV11-2 to TRBJ1-5; D is ambiguous. Germline V gives CDR1 SGHAT, CDR2 FQNNGV. Trimming took off 3 bases at V and 8 bases at J, with 11 bases between the two ends. The CDR3 has 13 residues. CDR3 protein: CASSFTQIEPQHF. DNA for the CDR3: TGTGCCAGCAGCTTTACTCAAATCGAGCCCCAGCATTTT.

This clonotype appeared a few times. The chain is built from TRBV15 and TRBJ1-4; TRBD1 agrees at 7 bases. The germline CDR1 and CDR2 sequences are LNHNV and YYDKDF (reference sequence). V lost 0 bases, J lost 2 bases, and 6 bases stayed unmatched. CDR3 length: 17 amino acids. The CDR3 DNA reads as TGTGCCACCAGCAGAGATCCCACAGGGGAGACTAATGAAAAACTGTTTTTT. Protein sequence: CATSRDPTGETNEKLFF.

This chain links TRBV3-1 with TRBJ1-1; D unclear. The CDR3 extends over 13 amino acids. With 0 bases removed from V and 4 bases from J, the gap between germline ends came to 6 bases. Germline V gene lookup returns CDR1 LGHDT and CDR2 YNNKEL (reference sequence). Here the CDR3 reads CASSQDGSTEAFF. Written as DNA, the CDR3 is TGTGCCAGCAGCCAAGATGGTAGCACTGAAGCTTTCTTT.

This clonotype has a handful of counts. V usage is TRBV7-6 and J usage is TRBJ2-5, with D perhaps matching TRBD1 or TRBD2 (5 bases each). This CDR3 is built from 15 residues. V dropped 5 bases and J dropped 1 base, with 14 bases sitting between them. Germline lookup yields CDR1 SGHVS and CDR2 FNYEAQ. Here the CDR3 DNA reads TGTGCCAGCAGCCCAAAATACGGGGCCCAAGAGACCCAGTACTTC. Translated, it gives CASSPKYGAQETQYF.

As to this clonotype: The junction departs from the called germline gene at one end, perhaps through a read error. The rearrangement joins TRBV6-5 to TRBJ1-6, with unresolved D. Germline loops: CDR1 MNHEY, CDR2 SVGAGI. This CDR3 is 15 amino acids long. CDR3 residues: CASSYGQTYNSSLHF. The CDR3 nucleotides read TGTGCCAGCAGTTACGGGCAGACCTATAATTCATCCCTCCACTTT.

This clonotype was observed many times. The chain has TRBV12-3 or TRBV12-4 and TRBJ2-7, with 7 bases fitting TRBD1. The CDR3 is 14 residues long. V lost 7 bases and J lost 6; bases outside the gene matches: 12. The CDR3: CASTKTGPAGEQYF. CDR3 nucleotides: TGTGCCAGCACCAAGACAGGGCCGGCCGGCGAGCAGTACTTC.

This clonotype was seen only a few times. This chain joins TRBV19 and TRBJ2-3; tentative D call: TRBD2 (5 bases). V lost 8 bases, J lost 2 bases, and 17 bases lay in between. Germline CDR1 is LNHDA and CDR2 is SQIVND (reference sequence). This CDR3 has 15 amino acids. As DNA, the CDR3 is TGTGCCAGTGTAAGCGGAAGGACCACCACAGATACGCAGTATTTT. Translated: CASVSGRTTTDTQYF.

This clonotype occurred a few times. The chain employs TRBV19 and TRBJ1-6; TRBD1 agrees at 8 bases. The trim removed 8 bases at V and 9 bases at J, leaving 15 bases unmatched. The CDR3 is made up of 16 amino acids. The germline CDR1 and CDR2 sequences are LNHDA and SQIVND (reference sequence). The CDR3 loop reads CASGLNRDRPISPLHF. The CDR3 DNA is TGTGCCAGTGGGCTGAACCGGGACAGGCCAATTTCACCCCTCCACTTT.

This clonotype was counted only a few times. Here the CDR3 reads CATGQGAIEQYF. In DNA, the CDR3 is TGTGCCACCGGACAGGGGGCGATCGAGCAGTACTTC. The J gene is TRBJ2-7, the V gene TRBV10-3; 11 nucleotides align to TRBD1. V shed 10 bases, J shed 6 bases, and the junction held 5 bases outside the gene matches. Germline V gene sequence: CDR1 ENHRY, CDR2 SYGVKD. This CDR3 region has 12 residues.

The chain links TRBV11-1 to TRBJ2-3, with 12 bases fitting TRBD1. Germline loops: CDR1 SGHAT, CDR2 FQDESV (reference sequence). J lost 4 bases, V lost 0 bases, and 2 bases had no gene match. CDR3 length: 16 amino acids. As DNA, the CDR3 is TGTGCCAGCAGCTTAGCGGGACAGGGGGCGGCAGATACGCAGTATTTT. Its protein product is CASSLAGQGAADTQYF. Looking up the rest from reference TRBV11-1 and TRBJ2-3 gives the full variable domain: EAEVAQSPRYKITEKSQAVAFWCDPISGHATLYWYRQILGQGPELLVQFQDESVVDDSQLPKDRFSAERLKGVDSTLKIQPAELGDSAMYLCASSLAGQGAADTQYFGPGTRLTVL.

This clonotype was detected only once. The gene calls are TRBV27 and TRBJ2-7; 7 bases agree with TRBD1. CDR1 and CDR2 from the germline V gene are MNHEY and SMNVEV (reference sequence). V trimming: 6 bases; J trimming: 6 bases; junction bases outside the gene matches: 11. The CDR3 has 14 residues. CDR3 loop: CASRPDRVVGEQYF. In DNA, the CDR3 is TGTGCCAGCAGACCCGACAGGGTTGTCGGCGAGCAGTACTTC.

This clonotype was counted only a few times. The CDR3 reads CASIRREQYF. In DNA, the CDR3 is TGTGCCAGCATAAGGCGCGAGCAGTACTTC. The chain employs TRBV28 and TRBJ2-7; no definite D call. Germline loops: CDR1 MDHEN, CDR2 SYDVKM. This CDR3 is 10 amino acids long. The V gene lost 7 bases and the J gene lost 6 bases, with 7 bases spanning the gap.

In this sample, this clonotype turned up a few times. V gene TRBV2 combines with J gene TRBJ2-3; tentatively, D is TRBD1 (5 bases). The CDR3 spans 15 residues. Germline V gene lookup returns CDR1 SNHLY and CDR2 FYNNEI. V gave up 1 base and J gave up 2 bases, with 10 bases separating them. The chain's CDR3 is CASSEGGFDTDTQYF. The CDR3 nucleotides read TGTGCCAGCAGTGAAGGGGGCTTCGACACAGATACGCAGTATTTT.

At least ten counts were recorded for this clonotype. This chain joins TRBV12-3 or TRBV12-4 and TRBJ2-6; 9 bases fit TRBD1. This CDR3 comprises 17 residues. V was clipped by 5 bases and J by 1 base; unmatched bases: 6. The CDR3 is CASSTGTGLSGANVLTF. DNA of the CDR3: TGTGCCAGCAGTACCGGGACAGGGTTATCTGGGGCCAACGTCCTGACTTTC.

In its sample, this clonotype was seen many times. This chain links TRBV27 with TRBJ2-5; 8 bases are a match to TRBD1. The CDR3 loop spans 14 amino acids. Looked up from germline, CDR1 is MNHEY and CDR2 is SMNVEV (reference sequence). Losses at the gene ends were 5 bases for V and 5 bases for J; bases not matched to a gene: 7. CDR3 in amino acids: CASSPRDRPETQYF. The CDR3 DNA is TGTGCCAGCAGTCCCAGGGACAGGCCCGAGACCCAGTACTTC.